A single sample is the source of the 2 T cell receptor beta chains below, sequenced in a study of CD8+ T cells in alopecia areata. Sequencing templates came from extracted RNA that was reverse transcribed into cDNA. Generated by immunoSEQ multiplex PCR, the TCRdb table keeps only in-frame clones and is missing some. The sample has approximately 99,000 clones; roughly 64% are singletons. The sample comprised CD8+ T cells sorted from blood. The receptors stem from a human donor in good health.

This clone showed up just a few times. The chain couples TRBV5-6 to TRBJ2-5; the match to TRBD1 covers 7 bases. V shed 1 base, J shed 3 bases, and the junction held 6 bases outside the gene matches. The V gene's germline CDR1 is SGHDT and CDR2 YYEEEE. The CDR3 covers 15 residues. CDR3 DNA: TGTGCCAGCAGCTTGACGACAGGGAACGAAGAGACCCAGTACTTC. Protein sequence: CASSLTTGNEETQYF.

The chain couples TRBV5-6 to TRBJ2-5; 10 bases are shared with TRBD2. After removal of 2 bases from V and 1 base from J, the junction contained 11 bases not matched to a gene. The CDR3 has 18 residues. CDR1 SGHDT and CDR2 YYEEEE come from the germline V gene. The CDR3 here is CASSFYTSGEMFQETQYF. In DNA, the CDR3 is TGTGCCAGCAGCTTCTATACTAGCGGGGAGATGTTCCAAGAGACCCAGTACTTC.